This TCR beta chain was profiled in a study of blood T cells in healthy people across ages. Whole-study results and caveats: PBMCs went unsorted, and a conclusive naive versus antigen-experienced comparison was therefore prevented. The study found TCR beta diversity correlated strongly with naive T cell percentage.

Every donor contributed 8 to 10 milliliters of peripheral blood by blood draw. CDR1 is MNHEY, CDR2 SMNVEV, per germline (reference sequence). The junction had 9 bases not matched to a gene; V was cut back by 6 bases and J by 4 bases. The CDR3 contains 16 residues. This clonotype has only a few counts. What it binds is unknown. Primers used in a second PCR of roughly 6 to 12 cycles were a sample-barcoded 5' primer and a J-beta primer mix. MiXCR, run by TCRdb on the 5' RACE reads, gives a single entry per CDR3 protein. This table holds 1.2 million to 1.5 million distinct CDR3 sequences, approximately 42% found once.

The rearrangement joins TRBV27 to TRBJ2-3; 11 nucleotides match TRBD2. The source material was blood. This TCR came from a woman younger than 35 in good health. CDR3 coding DNA: TGTGCCAGCAGCTCCTTAGCGGGAGGGCTGGCAGATACGCAGTATTTT. Protein product: CASSSLAGGLADTQYF.